This TCR beta chain is from a study of control samples from healthy donors and cancer patients. The CDR3 consists of 11 residues. V was clipped by 8 bases and J by 5 bases, with 10 bases between them. Germline assignment: CDR1 SNHLY and CDR2 FYNNEI. Profiling relied on immunoSEQ multiplex PCR, and the TCRdb table lists in-frame clones only, not all of them. The sample has around 170,000 clones, about 91% seen once. The receptor was isolated from a woman aged 25 to 39 in good health. The V and J genes are TRBV2 and TRBJ2-7, with D unresolved. Sequenced: blood. CDR3 bases: TGTGCCAGCGACTCCCTAGACGAGCAGTACGTC. Protein: CASDSLDEQYV.